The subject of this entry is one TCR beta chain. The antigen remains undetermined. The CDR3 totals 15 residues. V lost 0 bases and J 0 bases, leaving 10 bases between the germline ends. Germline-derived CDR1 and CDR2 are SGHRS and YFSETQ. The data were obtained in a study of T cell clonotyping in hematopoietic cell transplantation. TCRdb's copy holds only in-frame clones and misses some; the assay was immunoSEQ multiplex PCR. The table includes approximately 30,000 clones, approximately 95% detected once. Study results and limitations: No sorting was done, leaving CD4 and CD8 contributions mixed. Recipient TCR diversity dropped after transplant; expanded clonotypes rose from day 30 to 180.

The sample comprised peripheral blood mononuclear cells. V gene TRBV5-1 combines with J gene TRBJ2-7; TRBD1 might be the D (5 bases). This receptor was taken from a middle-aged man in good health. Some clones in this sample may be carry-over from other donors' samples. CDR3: CASSLGGRDSYEQYF. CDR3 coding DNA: TGCGCCAGCAGCTTGGGGGGCAGGGACTCCTACGAGCAGTACTTC.